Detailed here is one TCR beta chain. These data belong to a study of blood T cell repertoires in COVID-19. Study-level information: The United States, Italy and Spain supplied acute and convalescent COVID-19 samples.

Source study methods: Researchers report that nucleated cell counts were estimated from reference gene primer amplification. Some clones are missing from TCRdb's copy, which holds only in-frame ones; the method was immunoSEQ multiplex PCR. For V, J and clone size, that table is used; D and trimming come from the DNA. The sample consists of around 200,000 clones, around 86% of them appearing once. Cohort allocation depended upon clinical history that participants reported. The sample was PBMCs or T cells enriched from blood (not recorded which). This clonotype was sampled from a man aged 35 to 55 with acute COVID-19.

For the CDR3, the DNA is TGTGCCAGTACCAACTCCTACGAGCAGTACTTC. Residues: CASTNSYEQYF. The chain recombines TRBV19 with TRBJ2-7; D uncertain. CDR3 length equals 11 residues. Germline V gene sequence: CDR1 LNHDA, CDR2 SQIVND (reference sequence). Trimming cost V 7 bases and J 0 bases, with 4 bases left between them.